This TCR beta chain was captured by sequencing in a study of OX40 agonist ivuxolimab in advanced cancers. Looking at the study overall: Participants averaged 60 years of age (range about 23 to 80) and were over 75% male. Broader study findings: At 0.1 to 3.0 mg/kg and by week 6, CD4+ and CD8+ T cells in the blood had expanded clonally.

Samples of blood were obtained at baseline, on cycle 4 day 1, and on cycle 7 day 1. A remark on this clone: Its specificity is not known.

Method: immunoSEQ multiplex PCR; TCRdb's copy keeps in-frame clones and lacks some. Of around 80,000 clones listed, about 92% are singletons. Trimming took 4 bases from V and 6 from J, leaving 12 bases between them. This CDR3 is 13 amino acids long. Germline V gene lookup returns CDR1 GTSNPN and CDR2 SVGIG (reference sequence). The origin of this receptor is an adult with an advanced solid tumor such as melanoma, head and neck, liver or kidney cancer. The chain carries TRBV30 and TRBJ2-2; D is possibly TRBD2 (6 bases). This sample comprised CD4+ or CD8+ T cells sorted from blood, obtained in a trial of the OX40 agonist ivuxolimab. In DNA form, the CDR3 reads TGTGCCTGGATGGGGGGATTCGCCGGGGAGCTGTTTTTT. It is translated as CAWMGGFAGELFF. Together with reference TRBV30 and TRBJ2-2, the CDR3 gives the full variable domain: SQTIHQWPATLVQPVGSPLSLECTVEGTSNPNLYWYRQAAGRGLQLLFYSVGIGQISSEVPQNLSASRPQDRQFILSSKKLLLSDSGFYLCAWMGGFAGELFFGEGSRLTVL.